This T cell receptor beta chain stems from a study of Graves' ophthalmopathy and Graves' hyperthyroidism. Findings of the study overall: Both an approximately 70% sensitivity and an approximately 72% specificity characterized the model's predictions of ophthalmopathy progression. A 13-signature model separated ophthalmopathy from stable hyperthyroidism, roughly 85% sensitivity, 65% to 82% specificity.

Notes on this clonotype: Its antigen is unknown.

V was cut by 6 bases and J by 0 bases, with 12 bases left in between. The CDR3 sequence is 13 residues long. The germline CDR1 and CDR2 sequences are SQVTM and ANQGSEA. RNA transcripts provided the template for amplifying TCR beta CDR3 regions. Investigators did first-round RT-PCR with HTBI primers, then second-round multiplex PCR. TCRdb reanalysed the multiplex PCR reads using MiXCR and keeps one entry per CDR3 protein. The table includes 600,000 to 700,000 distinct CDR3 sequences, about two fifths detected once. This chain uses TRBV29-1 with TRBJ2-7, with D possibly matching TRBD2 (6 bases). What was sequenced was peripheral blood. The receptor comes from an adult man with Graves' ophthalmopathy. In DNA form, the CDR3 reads TGCAGCGTGAGGAGGGGACTCTCCTACGAGCAGTACTTC. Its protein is CSVRRGLSYEQYF.